This T cell receptor (beta chain) comes out of a study of human T cells and chemical hapten exposure. The overall study: For the roughly 26-week duration of the study, patients were given weekly doses of diphenylcyclopropenone on the scalp. Patch tests containing 0.01% DPC, applied to the upper back, were read at 6 days. General study findings and limits: TCRs above 1 in 1000 frequency stayed constant with DPC sensitization.

Time point reported: patch test 1, 2 weeks after DPC sensitization. Treatment here: therapeutic diphenylcyclopropenone sensitization with weekly scalp DPC. Attachment of unique molecular identifiers to individual cDNA molecules was performed in the library. In TCRdb, the RACE reads were re-called with MiXCR into one record per CDR3 protein. The sample yields around 300,000 distinct CDR3 sequences, around 7% seen once. CDR3 length: 16 residues. Germline CDR1 reads MGHRA; CDR2 reads YSYEKL. Trimming shortened V by 3 bases and J by 4 bases, and 18 bases separated the two germline ends. This clonotype was counted between two and nine times. Its antigen is still unknown.

The source was whole blood, collected in connection with sensitization to the hapten diphenylcyclopropenone (DPC). The V and J genes are TRBV4-1 and TRBJ2-5; D tentatively fits TRBD1 or TRBD2 (5 bases each). This receptor was taken from a young woman with alopecia areata. Some clones in this sample may be carry-over from other donors' samples. CDR3 DNA sequence: TGCGCCAGCAGCCAGGTCGGGCTTAGAGGGACAGAGACCCAGTACTTC. Its translation is CASSQVGLRGTETQYF.